This TCR beta chain was captured in a study of cytomegalovirus exposure and HLA in healthy donors. A word on this clone: Its antigen remains unidentified.

V was pared by 4 bases and J by 4 bases, with 6 bases of the junction left unmatched. Germline V gene sequence: CDR1 SGHRS, CDR2 YFSETQ. There are 15 residues in the CDR3. With 60 Vbeta and 13 Jbeta primers, the PCR was carried out. Sequenced by immunoSEQ multiplex PCR; TCRdb stores in-frame clones only, minus some. The table records tens of thousands of clones, roughly 76% of them present only once. Whereas donors were nominally healthy upon sampling, unrecorded immune exposures were probable. Points from the study as a whole: An analysis was carried out later, and it reportedly showed fewer N-insertions in an Asian-associated ancestry cluster than the approximately 660-donor mean.

The clonotype comes from a man between 18 and 35 years old in good health and CMV-seronegative. V and J are TRBV5-1 and TRBJ2-7; 12 bases are a match to TRBD2. Material: PBMCs. The CDR3 bases are TGCGCCAGCAGCCTACGACTAGCGGGGGAATACGAGCAGTACTTC. This translates into CASSLRLAGEYEQYF.